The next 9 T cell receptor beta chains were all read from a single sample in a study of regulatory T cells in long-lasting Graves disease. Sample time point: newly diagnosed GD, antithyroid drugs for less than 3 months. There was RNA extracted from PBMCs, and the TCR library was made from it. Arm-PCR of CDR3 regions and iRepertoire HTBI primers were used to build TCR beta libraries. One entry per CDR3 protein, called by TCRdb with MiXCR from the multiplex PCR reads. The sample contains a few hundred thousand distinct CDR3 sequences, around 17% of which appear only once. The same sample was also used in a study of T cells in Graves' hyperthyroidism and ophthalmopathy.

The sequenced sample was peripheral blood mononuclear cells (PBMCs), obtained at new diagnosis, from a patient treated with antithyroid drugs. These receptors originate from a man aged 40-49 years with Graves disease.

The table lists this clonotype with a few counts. In DNA, the CDR3 is TGTGCCAGCAGCGTAGCTGCGGGGACTAACACTGAAGCTTTCTTT. This encodes CASSVAAGTNTEAFF. This chain links TRBV9 with TRBJ1-1; D possibly corresponds to TRBD1 (5 bases). Trimming removed 0 bases at V and 2 bases at J, with 11 bases between. The CDR3 consists of 15 residues. The germline CDR1 and CDR2 sequences are SGDLS and YYNGEE. Together with reference TRBV9 and TRBJ1-1, the CDR3 gives the full variable domain: DSGVTQTPKHLITATGQRVTLRCSPRSGDLSVYWYQQSLDQGLQFLIQYYNGEERAKGNILERFSAQQFPDLHSELNLSSLELGDSALYFCASSVAAGTNTEAFFGQGTRLTVV.

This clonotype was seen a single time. CDR3 region: CASSFGDGGQFF. The CDR3 region has the DNA TGTGCCAGCAGCTTTGGCGACGGGGGGCAGTTCTTC. The chain has TRBV28 and TRBJ2-1; possibly TRBD2 for D (6 bases). With 6 bases removed from V and 12 bases from J, the gap between germline ends came to 15 bases. The CDR3 has 12 amino acids. The germline CDR1 and CDR2 sequences are MDHEN and SYDVKM.

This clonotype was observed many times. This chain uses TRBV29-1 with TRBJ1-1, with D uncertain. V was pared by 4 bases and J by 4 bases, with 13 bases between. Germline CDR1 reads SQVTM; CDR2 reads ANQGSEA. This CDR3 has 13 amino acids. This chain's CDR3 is CSVVEGSGTEAFF. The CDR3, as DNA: TGCAGCGTTGTGGAGGGTTCGGGCACTGAAGCTTTCTTT. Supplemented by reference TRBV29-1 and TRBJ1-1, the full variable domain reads SAVISQKPSRDICQRGTSLTIQCQVDSQVTMMFWYRQQPGQSLTLIATANQGSEATYESGFVIDKFPISRPNLTFSTLTVSNMSPEDSSIYLCSVVEGSGTEAFFGQGTRLTVV.

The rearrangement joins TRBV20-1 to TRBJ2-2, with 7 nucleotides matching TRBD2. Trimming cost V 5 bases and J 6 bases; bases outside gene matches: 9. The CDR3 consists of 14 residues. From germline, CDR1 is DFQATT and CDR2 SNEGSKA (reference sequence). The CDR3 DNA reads TGCAGTGCTTCCCTACAGCTAGCGGCCGGGGAGCTGTTTTTT. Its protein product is CSASLQLAAGELFF.

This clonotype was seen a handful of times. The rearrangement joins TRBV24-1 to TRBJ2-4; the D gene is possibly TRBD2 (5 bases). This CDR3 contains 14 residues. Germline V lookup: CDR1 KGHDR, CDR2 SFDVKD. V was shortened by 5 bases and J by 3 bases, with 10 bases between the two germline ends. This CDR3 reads CATSGGMDKNIQYF. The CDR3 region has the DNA TGTGCCACCAGTGGAGGGATGGACAAAAACATTCAGTACTTC.

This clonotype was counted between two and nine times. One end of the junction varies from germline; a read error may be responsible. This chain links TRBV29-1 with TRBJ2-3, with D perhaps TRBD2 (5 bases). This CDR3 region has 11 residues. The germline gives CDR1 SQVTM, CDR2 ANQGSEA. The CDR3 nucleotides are TGCAGCGTAGAGTGGGGAGATACGCAGTGTTTT. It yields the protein CSVEWGDTQCF.

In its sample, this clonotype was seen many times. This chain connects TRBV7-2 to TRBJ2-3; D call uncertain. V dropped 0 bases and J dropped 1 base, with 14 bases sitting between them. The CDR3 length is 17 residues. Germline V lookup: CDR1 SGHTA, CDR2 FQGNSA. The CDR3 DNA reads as TGTGCCAGCAGCTTAGCGCTACCAGGTGCGGGCACAGATACGCAGTATTTT. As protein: CASSLALPGAGTDTQYF.

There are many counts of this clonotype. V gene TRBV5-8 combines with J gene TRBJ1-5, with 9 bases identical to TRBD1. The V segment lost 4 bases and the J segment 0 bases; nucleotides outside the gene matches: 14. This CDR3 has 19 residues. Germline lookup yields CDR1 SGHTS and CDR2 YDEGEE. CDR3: CASSPRDRALGYSNQPQHF. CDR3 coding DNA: TGTGCCAGCAGCCCCCGGGACAGGGCCTTGGGGTATAGCAATCAGCCCCAGCATTTT.

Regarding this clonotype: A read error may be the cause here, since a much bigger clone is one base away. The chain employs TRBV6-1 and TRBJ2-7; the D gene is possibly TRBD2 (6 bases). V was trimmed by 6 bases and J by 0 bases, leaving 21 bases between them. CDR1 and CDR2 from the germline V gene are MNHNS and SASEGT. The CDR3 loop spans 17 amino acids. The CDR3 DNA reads TGTGCCAGCAGGGGACTCAGAGTGCGTGGGAGCTCCTACGAGCAGTACTTC. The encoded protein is CASRGLRVRGSSYEQYF.